The 3 T cell receptor beta chains in this list originate from one sample, sequenced in a study of cytomegalovirus exposure and HLA in healthy donors. Some clones are missing from TCRdb's copy, which holds only in-frame ones; the method was immunoSEQ multiplex PCR. The sample records tens of thousands of clones, 90% being singletons. The sample taken for sequencing was PBMCs. These receptor sequences come from a man between 18 and 29 years old in good health and CMV-seronegative.

A note on this clone: Compared with germline, one end of the junction differs, possibly owing to a read error. The chain combines TRBV30 with TRBJ2-7, with D perhaps TRBD2 (5 bases). Germline lookup yields CDR1 GTSNPN and CDR2 SVGIG (reference sequence). There are 12 residues in the CDR3. For the CDR3, the DNA is TGTGCCTGGAGTCACAAGGGAGCTTTGATACACTTC. Its protein is CAWSHKGALIHF.

The CDR3 nucleotides are TGTGCCAGCAGGTCCCAAGCTCGTGAGCAGTTCTTC. Its protein is CASRSQAREQFF. This chain links TRBV27 with TRBJ2-1, with D uncertain. Germline assignment: CDR1 MNHEY and CDR2 SMNVEV (reference sequence). Trimming took off 6 bases at V and 9 bases at J, with 12 bases between the two ends. The CDR3 length is 12 residues.

The CDR3 reads CASSWEVLGRDTQYF. The CDR3 nucleotides are TGCGCCAGCAGCTGGGAAGTGCTCGGGAGGGATACGCAGTATTTT. J is TRBJ2-3 and V is TRBV5-1; 7 bases align to TRBD2. This CDR3 region has 15 residues. Germline V gene lookup returns CDR1 SGHRS and CDR2 YFSETQ. Trimming at V came to 3 bases and at J to 6 bases, leaving 10 bases not matched to a gene. Supplemented by reference TRBV5-1 and TRBJ2-3, the full variable domain reads KAGVTQTPRYLIKTRGQQVTLSCSPISGHRSVSWYQQTPGQGLQFLFEYFSETQRNKGNFPGRFSGRQFSNSRSEMNVSTLELGDSALYLCASSWEVLGRDTQYFGPGTRLTVL.